These 7 T cell receptor beta chains came from one sample sequenced in a study of cytomegalovirus exposure and HLA in healthy donors. 60 Vbeta and 13 Jbeta primers were used in PCR. Method: immunoSEQ multiplex PCR; TCRdb's copy keeps in-frame clones and lacks some. The sample has roughly 110,000 clones; approximately 80% are singletons. Material for sequencing was PBMCs. The receptors derive from a man in his fifties or sixties in good health and CMV-seronegative.

The chain combines TRBV30 with TRBJ1-3; D gene unclear. The CDR3 runs to 11 residues. V lost 4 bases to trimming and J lost 4 bases, with 5 bases between them. Germline V gives CDR1 GTSNPN, CDR2 SVGIG (reference sequence). Here the CDR3 reads CAWTLGNTIYF. In nucleotides, the CDR3 is TGTGCCTGGACTTTAGGAAACACCATATATTTT.

The rearrangement links TRBV6-5 to TRBJ2-3; 10 bases are a match to TRBD1. Germline V lookup: CDR1 MNHEY, CDR2 SVGAGI. The CDR3 contains 15 residues. V shed 5 bases and J 4 bases; nucleotides not matched to a gene: 6. CDR3 sequence reads: CASSRTGGRADTQYF. Written as DNA, the CDR3 is TGTGCCAGCAGTCGGACAGGGGGGAGGGCAGATACGCAGTATTTT.

J is TRBJ2-1 and V is TRBV11-3, with D possibly being TRBD2 (5 bases). CDR3 size: 13 residues. Trimming removed 5 bases from V and 9 bases from J, with 14 bases in between. Germline assignment: CDR1 SGHNT and CDR2 YENEEA. This CDR3 is CASSLTSSTEQFF. CDR3 sequence (DNA): TGTGCCAGCAGCCTTACTAGTTCGACTGAGCAGTTCTTC. The whole variable domain, remainder taken from reference TRBV11-3 and TRBJ2-1, is EAGVVQSPRYKIIEKKQPVAFWCNPISGHNTLYWYLQNLGQGPELLIRYENEEAVDDSQLPKDRFSAERLKGVDSTLKIQPAELGDSAVYLCASSLTSSTEQFFGPGTRLTVL.

This chain links TRBV10-3 with TRBJ2-2; 7 nucleotides align to TRBD1. Germline trimming cut 5 bases from V and 3 bases from J; bases unmatched to any gene: 6. Looked up from germline, CDR1 is ENHRY and CDR2 is SYGVKD. The CDR3 spans 15 residues. The CDR3 here is CAISRDRQDTGELFF. The CDR3 coding sequence is TGTGCCATCAGTCGGGACAGACAAGACACCGGGGAGCTGTTTTTT.

This clone appeared once. V is TRBV20-1 and J is TRBJ1-4; D is unclear. CDR3 length: 10 residues. Trimming took off 4 bases at V and 5 bases at J, with 2 bases between the two ends. Germline CDR1 is DFQATT and CDR2 is SNEGSKA (reference sequence). The CDR3 here is CSATNEKLFF. The CDR3 region has the DNA TGCAGTGCTACGAATGAAAAACTGTTTTTT.

V gene TRBV11-1 combines with J gene TRBJ2-1; 10 nucleotides match TRBD2. Germline V gene lookup returns CDR1 SGHAT and CDR2 FQDESV (reference sequence). The trim removed 1 base at V and 4 bases at J, leaving 1 base unmatched. This CDR3 spans 15 amino acids. The CDR3 here is CASSLVSGGYNEQFF. CDR3 in DNA: TGTGCCAGCAGCTTAGTTAGCGGGGGGTACAATGAGCAGTTCTTC.

The chain recombines TRBV10-1 with TRBJ2-2, with a possible D match to TRBD2 (5 bases). CDR3 length: 15 amino acids. Germline V CDR1 and CDR2: WNHNN, SYGVQD (reference sequence). The V end lost 2 bases, the J end lost 0 bases, and 7 bases lay between the germline ends. The CDR3 nucleotides are TGCGCCAGCAGTGAGCGGCGGGCGAACACCGGGGAGCTGTTTTTT. Translation: CASSERRANTGELFF.